This entry features one T cell receptor beta chain sequence. Only in-frame clones appear in the TCRdb table, and some are missing; sequencing was by immunoSEQ multiplex PCR. The sample contains 150,000 to 200,000 clones, around 90% of which appear only once. Germline V gene lookup returns CDR1 GTSNPN and CDR2 SVGIG (reference sequence). V lost 2 bases and J 7 bases, leaving 8 bases between the germline ends. The CDR3 is made up of 12 amino acids. This entry belongs to a study of control samples from healthy donors and cancer patients. The chain links TRBV30 to TRBJ2-2; D gene unclear. The material sequenced was blood. This clonotype originated in a man younger than 45 in good health. CDR3 sequence (DNA): TGTGCCTGGAGTAGGTGGGGCGGGGAGCTGTTTTTT. Its translation is CAWSRWGGELFF.